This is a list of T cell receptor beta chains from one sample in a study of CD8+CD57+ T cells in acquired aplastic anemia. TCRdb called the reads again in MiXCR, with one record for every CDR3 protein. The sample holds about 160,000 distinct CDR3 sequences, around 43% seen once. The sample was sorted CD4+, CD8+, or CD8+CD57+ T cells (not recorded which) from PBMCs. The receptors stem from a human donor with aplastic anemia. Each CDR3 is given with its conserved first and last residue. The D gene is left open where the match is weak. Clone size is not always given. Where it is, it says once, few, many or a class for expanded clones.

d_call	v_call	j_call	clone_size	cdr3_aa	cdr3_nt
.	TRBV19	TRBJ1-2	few	CASSMFQDGYGYTF	TGTGCCAGTAGTATGTTCCAGGATGGCTATGGCTACACCTTC
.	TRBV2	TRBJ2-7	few	CASRGDGAYEQYF	TGTGCCAGCAGGGGGGACGGAGCGTACGAGCAGTACTTC
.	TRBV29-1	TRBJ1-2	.	CSVESPSTGVDGYTF	TGCAGCGTTGAGTCGCCCTCGACAGGAGTGGATGGCTACACCTTC
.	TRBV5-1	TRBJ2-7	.	CASSLELGISYEQYF	TGCGCCAGCAGCTTGGAGTTAGGGATATCCTACGAGCAGTACTTC
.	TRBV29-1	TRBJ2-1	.	CSPSWVRNEQFF	TGCAGCCCCTCGTGGGTCAGAAATGAGCAGTTCTTC
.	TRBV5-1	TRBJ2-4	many	CASSLETGRGLAKNIQYF	TGCGCCAGCAGCTTGGAGACAGGGAGGGGACTAGCCAAAAACATTCAGTACTTC
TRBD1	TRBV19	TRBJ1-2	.	CASSIPGGDYGYTF	TGTGCCAGTAGTATACCAGGGGGCGACTATGGCTACACCTTC
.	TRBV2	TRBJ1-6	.	CASSVQGWDSPLHF	TGTGCCAGCAGTGTACAGGGATGGGATTCACCCCTCCACTTT
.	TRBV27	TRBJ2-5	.	CASSSLHQETQYF	TGTGCCAGCAGTTCACTACACCAAGAGACCCAGTACTTC
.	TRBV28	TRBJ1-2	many	CASTPGATNYGYTF	TGTGCCAGCACCCCAGGGGCAACTAACTATGGCTACACCTTC
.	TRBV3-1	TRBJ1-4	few	CASSARGGGEKLFF	TGTGCCAGCAGCGCCAGGGGTGGTGGTGAAAAACTGTTTTTT
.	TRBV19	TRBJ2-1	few	CASGRRSSYNEQFF	TGTGCCAGTGGACGTCGAAGCTCCTACAATGAGCAGTTCTTC
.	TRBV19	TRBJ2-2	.	CASSQSGELFF	TGTGCCAGTAGTCAGAGCGGGGAGCTGTTTTTT
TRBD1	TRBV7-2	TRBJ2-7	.	CASSSQTGARYEQYF	TGTGCCAGCAGCTCCCAAACAGGGGCGCGGTACGAGCAGTACTTC
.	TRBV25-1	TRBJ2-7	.	CASSGGGQGALYEQYF	TGTGCCAGCAGTGGGGGGGGGCAGGGGGCCCTCTACGAGCAGTACTTC
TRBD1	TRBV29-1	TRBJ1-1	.	CSVVTGVTEAFF	TGCAGCGTTGTCACAGGGGTAACTGAAGCTTTCTTT
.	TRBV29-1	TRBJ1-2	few	CSVSGGNYGYTF	TGCAGCGTGTCCGGGGGGAACTATGGCTACACCTTC
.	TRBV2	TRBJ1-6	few	CASSQDRNNSPLHF	TGTGCCAGCAGCCAGGACAGAAATAATTCACCCCTCCACTTT
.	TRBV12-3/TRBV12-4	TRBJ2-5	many	CASSLAMAGQETQYF	TGTGCCAGCAGTTTAGCGATGGCGGGGCAAGAGACCCAGTACTTC
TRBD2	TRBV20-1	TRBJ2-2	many	CSVKSGRRAGELFF	TGCAGTGTTAAAAGCGGGAGGAGAGCCGGGGAGCTGTTTTTT
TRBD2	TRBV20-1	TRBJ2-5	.	CSASRPSGGAKETQYF	TGCAGTGCCAGCAGACCTAGCGGGGGGGCCAAGGAGACCCAGTACTTC
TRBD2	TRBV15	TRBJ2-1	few	CATSREVGLYNEQFF	TGTGCCACCAGCAGGGAGGTGGGACTATACAATGAGCAGTTCTTC
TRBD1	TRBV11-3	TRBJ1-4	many	CASSPGDRTNEKLFF	TGTGCCAGCAGCCCGGGGGACAGAACAAATGAAAAACTGTTTTTT
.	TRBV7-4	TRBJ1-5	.	CASRFGGGQPQHF	TGTGCCAGCAGGTTTGGGGGCGGTCAGCCCCAGCATTTT
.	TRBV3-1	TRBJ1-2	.	CASSQRVTGYTF	TGTGCCAGCAGCCAAAGGGTGACAGGCTACACCTTC
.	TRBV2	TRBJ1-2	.	CARDSGAIYGYTF	TGTGCCAGGGACTCCGGGGCCATCTATGGCTACACCTTC
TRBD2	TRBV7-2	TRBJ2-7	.	CASSLAREGLADYEQYF	TGTGCCAGCAGCTTAGCGCGGGAGGGCCTAGCCGATTACGAGCAGTACTTC
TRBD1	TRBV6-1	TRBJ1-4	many	CASSRSGGEKLFF	TGTGCCAGCAGCCGCTCAGGGGGAGAAAAACTGTTTTTT
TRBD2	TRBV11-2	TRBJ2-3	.	CASSLNLAGGAGDTQYF	TGTGCCAGCAGCTTAAATCTAGCGGGAGGGGCCGGGGATACGCAGTATTTT
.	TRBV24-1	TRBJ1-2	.	CATSREIGGYTF	TGTGCCACCAGTCGGGAAATAGGTGGCTACACCTTC
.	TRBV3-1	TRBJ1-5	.	CASSQDVAGASHNQPQHF	TGTGCCAGCAGCCAAGATGTGGCGGGGGCCAGTCACAATCAGCCCCAGCATTTT
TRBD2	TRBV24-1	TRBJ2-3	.	CATSDFGRASTDTQYF	TGTGCCACCAGTGATTTTGGGAGGGCTAGCACAGATACGCAGTATTTT
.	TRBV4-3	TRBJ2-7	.	CASSQVTQGKDEQYF	TGCGCCAGCAGCCAAGTAACGCAGGGGAAGGACGAGCAGTACTTC
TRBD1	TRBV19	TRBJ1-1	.	CASSRGTGVAFF	TGTGCCAGTAGTAGGGGGACAGGGGTAGCTTTCTTT
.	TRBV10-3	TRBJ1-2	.	CAISTQGQFDGYTF	TGTGCCATCAGTACCCAGGGACAATTTGATGGCTACACCTTC
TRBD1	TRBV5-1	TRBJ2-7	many	CASRSGQGVSYEQYF	TGCGCCAGCAGGTCGGGACAGGGGGTTTCCTACGAGCAGTACTTC
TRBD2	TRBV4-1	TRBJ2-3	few	CASSLISGGIGTDTQYF	TGCGCCAGCAGCCTCATCTCGGGGGGGATTGGCACAGATACGCAGTATTTT
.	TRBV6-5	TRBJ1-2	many	CASSYAGDGYTF	TGTGCCAGCAGTTACGCCGGGGATGGCTACACCTTC
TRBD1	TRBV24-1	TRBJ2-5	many	CATSEGQGVQETQYF	TGTGCCACCAGTGAAGGACAGGGCGTCCAAGAGACCCAGTACTTC
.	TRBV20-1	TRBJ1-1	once	CSAGSLLVDTEAFF	TGCAGTGCTGGGTCGTTGCTTGTGGACACTGAAGCTTTCTTT
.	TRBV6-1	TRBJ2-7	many	CASSDIGHLYEQYF	TGTGCCAGCAGTGATATAGGACACCTCTACGAGCAGTACTTC
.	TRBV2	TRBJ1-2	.	CASSEVRANYGYTF	TGTGCCAGCAGTGAGGTTCGGGCGAACTATGGCTACACCTTC
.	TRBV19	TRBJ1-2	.	CASSVGGIGDGYTF	TGTGCCAGTAGTGTTGGGGGAATTGGGGATGGCTACACCTTC
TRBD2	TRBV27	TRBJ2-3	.	CASLGSGSRADTQYF	TGTGCCAGCCTTGGTAGCGGGAGTAGGGCAGATACGCAGTATTTT
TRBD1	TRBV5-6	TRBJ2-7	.	CASSHRDRVLYEQYF	TGTGCCAGCAGCCACCGGGACAGGGTGCTTTACGAGCAGTACTTC
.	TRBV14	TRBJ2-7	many	CASSQSVTFPYEQYF	TGTGCCAGCAGCCAGTCAGTAACCTTTCCCTACGAGCAGTACTTC
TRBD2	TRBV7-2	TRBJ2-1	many	CASSLLPSGVEEQFF	TGTGCCAGCAGCTTACTGCCTAGCGGGGTGGAAGAGCAGTTCTTC
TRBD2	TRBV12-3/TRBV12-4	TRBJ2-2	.	CASTPSAGLAGGPGELFF	TGTGCCAGCACCCCCTCAGCAGGACTAGCGGGAGGACCCGGGGAGCTGTTTTTT
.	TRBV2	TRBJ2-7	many	CASIGRGGPDREQYF	TGTGCCAGCATTGGTCGCGGGGGCCCCGATCGCGAGCAGTACTTC
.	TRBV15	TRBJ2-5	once	CATSRAYLETQYF	TGTGCCACCAGCAGAGCTTACCTAGAGACCCAGTACTTC
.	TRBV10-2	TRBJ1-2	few	CASSLYRQVIYGYTF	TGTGCCAGCAGCCTTTACAGACAGGTGATCTATGGCTACACCTTC
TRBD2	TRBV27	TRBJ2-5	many	CASSPYPRLASGETQYF	TGTGCCAGCAGTCCATACCCACGACTAGCCAGTGGGGAGACCCAGTACTTC
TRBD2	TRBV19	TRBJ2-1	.	CASSLSPGRLGEQFF	TGTGCCAGCAGTTTAAGCCCCGGGAGGCTGGGTGAGCAGTTCTTC
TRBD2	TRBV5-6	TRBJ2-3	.	CASSLGLAGGLTDTQYF	TGTGCCAGCAGCTTGGGACTAGCGGGGGGCCTCACAGATACGCAGTATTTT
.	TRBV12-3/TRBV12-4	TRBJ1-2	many	CASSRQNYGYTF	TGTGCCAGCAGTAGACAGAACTATGGCTACACCTTC
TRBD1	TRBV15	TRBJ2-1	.	CATSSASRGRTNEQFF	TGTGCCACCAGCAGTGCTAGCAGGGGGCGGACCAATGAGCAGTTCTTC
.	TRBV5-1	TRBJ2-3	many	CASSTRGLFSTDTQYF	TGCGCCAGCAGCACAAGAGGACTCTTTAGCACAGATACGCAGTATTTT
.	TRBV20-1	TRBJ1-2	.	CSARDFLDGSYGYTF	TGCAGTGCTAGAGATTTTTTGGACGGCAGCTATGGCTACACCTTC